This T cell receptor beta chain emerged from a study of blood T cell repertoires in COVID-19. About the study: Donors in the United States, Italy and Spain gave samples during acute or convalescent COVID-19. The analysed material was cDNA or gDNA that came from T cells, B-cell-depleted T cells, or PBMCs.

Methods used by the authors: Nucleated cell counts were estimated from reference gene primer amplification. The table came from immunoSEQ multiplex PCR; TCRdb's copy has only in-frame clones and leaves some out. V and J calls and clone size are those listed in that table; D and trimming were worked out from the DNA. In the table there are 110,000 or so clones, 70% to 85% of which are singletons. The source is a woman in her 40s with acute or convalescent COVID-19. Sequencing was performed on peripheral blood.

In nucleotides, the CDR3 is TGCGCCAGCAGTGGGGGACTAGCGGGGTCCGGGGAGCTGTTTTTT. This gives the protein CASSGGLAGSGELFF. The chain joins TRBV10-1 to TRBJ2-2; 13 bases are shared with TRBD2. V shed 4 bases, J shed 6 bases, and the junction held 2 bases outside the gene matches. This CDR3 has 15 amino acids. Germline V gene data show CDR1 as WNHNN and CDR2 as SYGVQD (reference sequence).